This T cell receptor beta chain was sequenced for a study of a mutant IDH1 vaccine in newly diagnosed glioma. Turning to the study itself: Treatment recipients were approximately 62% male and around 40% female, and their mean age was approximately 42 years. Former treatment meant radiotherapy, temozolomide, or both; the majority had gotten both.

In regard to this clone: Its matching antigen is unknown.

Profiled with immunoSEQ multiplex PCR; TCRdb holds only in-frame clones, not every one. The sample lists 30,000 to 35,000 clones, over 50% occurring once. The germline CDR1 and CDR2 sequences are MNHNS and SASEGT. The CDR3 extends over 13 amino acids. The ends were cut back, 6 bases at V and 7 bases at J, with 13 bases in the middle. Time point: week 5, during vaccination. The investigators gave 300 ug of mutant IDH1 20-mer peptide in each vaccine dose, together with topical imiquimod. Donors had new IDH1-mutant astrocytomas of WHO grade 3 or 4 (ATRX-lost). The chain links TRBV6-1 to TRBJ1-5; D unclear. The specimen was PBMCs, collected from a glioma patient whose treatment included an IDH1 peptide vaccine. The clonotype originates from a woman aged 18-29 years with glioma. CDR3 amino acids: CASRADNSQPQHF. The CDR3 nucleotides read TGTGCCAGCAGAGCAGACAATTCCCAGCCCCAGCATTTT.